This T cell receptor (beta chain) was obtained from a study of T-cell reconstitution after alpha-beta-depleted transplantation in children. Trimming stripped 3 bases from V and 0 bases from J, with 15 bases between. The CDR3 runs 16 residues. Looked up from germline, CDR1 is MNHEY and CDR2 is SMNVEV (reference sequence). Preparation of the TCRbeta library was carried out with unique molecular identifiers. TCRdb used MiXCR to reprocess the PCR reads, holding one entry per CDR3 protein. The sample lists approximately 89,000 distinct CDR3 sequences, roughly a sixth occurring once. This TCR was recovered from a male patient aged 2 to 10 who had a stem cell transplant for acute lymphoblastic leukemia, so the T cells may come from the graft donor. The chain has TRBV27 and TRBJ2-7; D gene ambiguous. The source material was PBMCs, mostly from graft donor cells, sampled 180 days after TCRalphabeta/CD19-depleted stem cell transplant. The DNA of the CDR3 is TGTGCCAGCAGTTTGAGCCAAGCCAGGCCCTCCTACGAGCAGTACTTC. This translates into CASSLSQARPSYEQYF.